The T cell receptor (beta chain) described here comes from a study of CD8+CD57+ T cells in acquired aplastic anemia. Study-level findings and limits: Patients and controls shared twenty-nine CD8+ CDR3 sequences. Patients and healthy controls showed no significant CD8+ Simpson's diversity difference.

Previously, flow cytometry had revealed CD8+CD57+ cell expansion in the patients chosen for sequencing. CDR1 is MNHEY and CDR2 is SMNVEV in the germline V gene (reference sequence). Trimming took off 1 base at V and 5 bases at J, with 5 bases between the two ends. CDR3 length: 13 amino acids. A note on this clonotype: The target antigen is unknown.

Profiling that covered TCR beta VDJ and CDR3 relied on genomic DNA as its template. TCRdb processed the reads anew with MiXCR; each CDR3 protein has one entry. Among 200,000 to 250,000 distinct CDR3 sequences listed, less than 75% were seen once. This TCR came from a human donor with aplastic anemia. The sample comprised sorted CD4+, CD8+, or CD8+CD57+ T cells (not recorded which) from PBMCs. V gene TRBV27 combines with J gene TRBJ1-4, with D uncertain. The CDR3 is CASSLLENEKLFF. CDR3 nucleotide sequence: TGTGCCAGCAGTTTATTGGAGAATGAAAAACTGTTTTTT.